This T cell receptor beta chain came from a study of low-dose radiotherapy and immunotherapy resistance in tumors. Study details: Cyclophosphamide infusions of 200 mg/m2 came every two weeks, one day before radiation-immunotherapy.

With a constant-region primer and a V-primer adapter, TCRs were subjected to roughly 20 PCR cycles of amplification. TCRdb re-called the reads with MiXCR, one entry per CDR3 protein. Here the sample spans about 46,000 distinct CDR3 sequences, about an eighth being singletons. In its sample, this clonotype was seen many times. Time point denoted: before trial treatment. Every donor was treated with nivolumab, ipilimumab, aspirin, low-dose cyclophosphamide and also low-dose radiotherapy. This specimen was PBMCs, taken before treatment. The sequence was collected from a female donor with ovarian cancer.

The CDR3 coding sequence is TGTGCCAGTGGCCTTCTAGCGGGAGAGTACAATGAGCAGTTCTTC. Amino acids: CASGLLAGEYNEQFF. The chain has TRBV18 and TRBJ2-1, with TRBD2 matching over 10 bases. This CDR3 region has 15 residues. Germline lookup yields CDR1 KGHSH and CDR2 LQKENI. Losses at the gene ends were 9 bases for V and 4 bases for J; bases not matched to a gene: 9.